What follows are 21 T cell receptor beta chains derived from one specimen sequenced in a study of graft-versus-host responses after intestinal transplantation. The authors processed graft tissue to release intraepithelial and lamina propria lymphocytes. Clones were read by immunoSEQ multiplex PCR, and TCRdb kept only the in-frame ones, dropping some. Among tens of thousands of clones, around 87% were seen once, and the ten largest hold 15% to 20%. Sequencing used ileum tissue, obtained 200 to 210 days after intestinal transplant. Receptors originate from a human patient who received an intestinal transplant, so some T cells may come from the graft donor.

This clone was seen a single time. The chain is built from TRBV28 and TRBJ1-1; D might be TRBD1 (5 bases). The CDR3 runs 14 residues. Trimming pared 6 bases from V and 6 bases from J, leaving 17 bases between. The germline V gene encodes CDR1 MDHEN and CDR2 SYDVKM. CDR3 sequence: CASRGVGYTPEAFF. As DNA, the CDR3 is TGTGCCAGCAGGGGGGTGGGGTACACGCCTGAAGCTTTCTTT.

This clone was found once. The V and J genes are TRBV4-1 and TRBJ1-1; 8 bases fit TRBD1. Germline V lookup: CDR1 MGHRA, CDR2 YSYEKL. The CDR3 is made up of 16 amino acids. V dropped 0 bases and J dropped 3; count of bases not matched to a gene: 6. The CDR3 sequence: CASSQDPQGADTEAFF. In nucleotides, the CDR3 is TGCGCCAGCAGCCAAGATCCTCAGGGGGCGGACACTGAAGCTTTCTTT.

The chain links TRBV5-1 to TRBJ2-7; the D gene could be TRBD1 or TRBD2 (5 bases each). The V and J ends lost 1 base and 5 bases respectively, with 13 bases between them. The germline V gene encodes CDR1 SGHRS and CDR2 YFSETQ. The CDR3 runs to 14 residues. The CDR3 spells CASSLSGAENEQYF. CDR3 bases: TGCGCCAGCAGCTTGTCCGGGGCGGAAAACGAGCAGTACTTC.

The chain combines TRBV6-1 with TRBJ2-7, with TRBD1 identical over 7 bases. The ends lost 4 bases at V and 3 bases at J; junction bases unmatched: 12. Germline CDR1 and CDR2: MNHNS and SASEGT. The CDR3 totals 16 residues. The CDR3 loop reads CASSGKVGTEIYEQYF. In DNA, the CDR3 is TGTGCCAGCAGTGGGAAGGTTGGGACAGAGATCTACGAGCAGTACTTC.

The genes are TRBV15 and TRBJ2-2, with D unclear. V gave up 5 bases and J gave up 4 bases, with 14 bases separating them. CDR3 length: 15 amino acids. Germline lookup yields CDR1 LNHNV and CDR2 YYDKDF (reference sequence). CDR3 nucleotide sequence: TGTGCCACCAGCGGAGTTGGCGGACGCACCGGGGAGCTGTTTTTT. Protein product: CATSGVGGRTGELFF.

This clone was observed a few times. This chain connects TRBV5-8 to TRBJ1-4, with TRBD1 as a possible D gene (6 bases). Germline CDR1 and CDR2: SGHTS and YDEGEE. This CDR3 has 14 residues. The ends were cut back, 7 bases at V and 8 bases at J, with 18 bases in the middle. As DNA, the CDR3 is TGTGCCAGCGGCCTTGGGGGGGCATGGGAAAAACTGTTTTTT. This codes for CASGLGGAWEKLFF.

The CDR3 DNA is TGTGCCAGCATCCCAACCCGGGGTTGGGTTAACTATGGCTACACCTTC. Its translation is CASIPTRGWVNYGYTF. The V call is TRBV28, the J call TRBJ1-2; D is unresolved. The ends were cut back, 7 bases at V and 1 base at J, with 19 bases in the middle. Germline V gene lookup returns CDR1 MDHEN and CDR2 SYDVKM. CDR3 size: 16 residues.

The V call is TRBV5-1, the J call TRBJ2-5; D tentatively fits TRBD1 or TRBD2 (7 bases each). V lost 0 bases, J lost 3 bases, and 15 bases lay in between. CDR3 length equals 16 residues. Per germline, CDR1 SGHRS and CDR2 YFSETQ. The CDR3: CASSLVGGGAEETQYF. The CDR3 DNA reads TGCGCCAGCAGCTTGGTGGGAGGGGGCGCGGAAGAGACCCAGTACTTC.

The chain is built from TRBV5-1 and TRBJ2-7; D unresolved. CDR3 size: 11 residues. The V end lost 2 bases, the J end lost 6 bases, and 6 bases lay between the germline ends. Germline CDR1 and CDR2: SGHRS and YFSETQ. The CDR3 bases are TGCGCCAGCAGCTTCCGTGGCGAGCAGTACTTC. Translation gives CASSFRGEQYF.

The V and J genes are TRBV7-3 and TRBJ2-1; TRBD2 agrees at 11 bases. There are 15 residues in the CDR3. Germline trimming cut 2 bases from V and 5 bases from J; bases unmatched to any gene: 2. Per germline, CDR1 SGHTA and CDR2 FQGTGA. The CDR3 sequence is CASSLLAGGNNEQFF. CDR3 bases: TGTGCCAGCAGCTTATTAGCGGGAGGGAACAATGAGCAGTTCTTC.

This sequence joins TRBV18 and TRBJ2-1, with D possibly TRBD1 on 6 matching bases. Trimming removed 1 base at V and 9 bases at J, with 10 bases between. CDR1 is KGHSH and CDR2 is LQKENI in the germline V gene. CDR3 length equals 13 residues. The CDR3 DNA is TGTGCCAGCTCACCACGGGACATGGGTGAGCAGTTCTTC. Amino acids: CASSPRDMGEQFF.

V is TRBV5-1 and J is TRBJ2-7, with D perhaps given as TRBD1 or TRBD2 (6 bases each). V gave up 0 bases and J gave up 3 bases, with 13 bases separating them. The germline V gene encodes CDR1 SGHRS and CDR2 YFSETQ. This CDR3 contains 15 residues. Here the CDR3 DNA reads TGCGCCAGCAGCTTGGGGGGGGCTGGGGGCTACGAGCAGTACTTC. Its translation is CASSLGGAGGYEQYF.

This clone is medium-sized. The chain couples TRBV29-1 to TRBJ2-3; D might be TRBD1 or TRBD2, each matching 6 bases. This CDR3 is 12 amino acids long. The germline V gene has CDR1 SQVTM and CDR2 ANQGSEA. The V end lost 6 bases, the J end lost 8 bases, and 15 bases lay between the germline ends. Here the CDR3 reads CSVLVGGGTQYF. The DNA for the CDR3 is TGCAGCGTCTTGGTGGGGGGCGGTACGCAGTATTTT.

J is TRBJ2-7 and V is TRBV10-3, with TRBD1 as a possible D gene (6 bases). The V gene lost 4 bases and the J gene lost 2 bases, with 12 bases spanning the gap. Germline V gene data show CDR1 as ENHRY and CDR2 as SYGVKD. There are 14 residues in the CDR3. The CDR3 DNA reads as TGTGCCATCAGTGTTCCGGGACAACCCTACGAGCAGTACTTC. Translated, it gives CAISVPGQPYEQYF.

The rearrangement joins TRBV11-2 to TRBJ2-6; D may correspond to TRBD1 or TRBD2 (7 bases each). The J call is doubtful: the DNA matches TRBJ2-7 better. This CDR3 is 15 amino acids long. CDR1 is SGHAT, CDR2 FQNNGV, per germline. This CDR3 reads CASSFRGASGYEQYF. The DNA of the CDR3 is TGTGCCAGCAGCTTCAGGGGGGCTAGCGGATACGAGCAGTACTTC.

This clone was seen just once. The V and J genes are TRBV9 and TRBJ2-1; D unresolved. Germline values: CDR1 SGDLS, CDR2 YYNGEE. V dropped 0 bases and J dropped 7 bases, with 14 bases sitting between them. This CDR3 has 15 amino acids. CDR3 DNA sequence: TGTGCCAGCAGCGTAGCAGGCGGAGCGTGGAATGAGCAGTTCTTC. Residues: CASSVAGGAWNEQFF.

The rearrangement links TRBV6-6 to TRBJ1-4; no clear D. Trimming took 4 bases from V and 0 from J, leaving 6 bases between them. Germline CDR1 MNHNY, CDR2 SVGAGI (reference sequence). The CDR3 runs to 14 residues. CDR3 protein: CASSSKATNEKLFF. The CDR3 DNA follows: TGTGCCAGCAGTTCCAAGGCAACTAATGAAAAACTGTTTTTT.

This chain connects TRBV30 to TRBJ1-3, with D uncertain. CDR1 and CDR2 from the germline V gene are GTSNPN and SVGIG (reference sequence). Trimming left V 1 base short and J 0 bases short, with 22 bases between. The CDR3 totals 19 residues. CDR3 sequence (DNA): TGTGCCTGGAGTGCCCTCCCCGTTAACAGCGGGAGCTCTGGAAACACCATATATTTT. Translated, it gives CAWSALPVNSGSSGNTIYF. Using reference TRBV30 and TRBJ1-3 for the parts outside the CDR3, the full variable domain is SQTIHQWPATLVQPVGSPLSLECTVEGTSNPNLYWYRQAAGRGLQLLFYSVGIGQISSEVPQNLSASRPQDRQFILSSKKLLLSDSGFYLCAWSALPVNSGSSGNTIYFGEGSWLTVV.

The rearrangement joins TRBV5-6 to TRBJ2-5; no clear D. The CDR3 totals 15 residues. The V end lost 0 bases, the J end lost 2 bases, and 11 bases lay between the germline ends. Germline CDR1 is SGHDT and CDR2 is YYEEEE. The CDR3 DNA sequence: TGTGCCAGCAGCTTGGGTTCGGTGGAACAAGAGACCCAGTACTTC. This encodes CASSLGSVEQETQYF. The whole variable domain, remainder taken from reference TRBV5-6 and TRBJ2-5, is DAGVTQSPTHLIKTRGQQVTLRCSPKSGHDTVSWYQQALGQGPQFIFQYYEEEERQRGNFPDRFSGHQFPNYSSELNVNALLLGDSALYLCASSLGSVEQETQYFGPGTRLLVL.

The rearrangement joins TRBV2 to TRBJ1-2; D call uncertain. V shed 2 bases and J shed 2 bases, with 9 bases lying between them. CDR3 length: 14 residues. Per germline, CDR1 SNHLY and CDR2 FYNNEI. CDR3 bases: TGTGCCAGCAGTGAAACGGCGCCAAACTATGGCTACACCTTC. Amino acid sequence: CASSETAPNYGYTF.

The V gene is TRBV5-6, the J gene TRBJ1-1; perhaps TRBD1 as D (5 bases). In germline, CDR1 is SGHDT, CDR2 YYEEEE. Deletions cut 0 bases from V and 4 bases from J, with 10 bases between. This CDR3 is 14 amino acids long. CDR3 in DNA: TGTGCCAGCAGCTTGGACCCCGGGGGCACTGAAGCTTTCTTT. Amino acid sequence: CASSLDPGGTEAFF. The full variable domain, rest sourced from reference TRBV5-6 and TRBJ1-1, is DAGVTQSPTHLIKTRGQQVTLRCSPKSGHDTVSWYQQALGQGPQFIFQYYEEEERQRGNFPDRFSGHQFPNYSSELNVNALLLGDSALYLCASSLDPGGTEAFFGQGTRLTVV.